This T cell receptor beta chain was identified during a study of T cell responses to AZD1222 COVID-19 vaccine. Germline loops: CDR1 SNHLY, CDR2 FYNNEI. The ends were cut back, 7 bases at V and 1 base at J, with 10 bases in the middle. The CDR3 totals 13 residues. Repertoires were generated with immunoSEQ multiplex PCR, while TCRdb's copy carries only in-frame clones and drops some. Among fewer than 85,000 clones, 80% to 90% were seen once, and the ten largest hold approximately 1.3%. The origin of this receptor is an adult who received the AZD1222 COVID-19 vaccine. The rearrangement links TRBV2 to TRBJ1-1; D unresolved. The sequencing here drew on peripheral blood, taken 28 days after the second AZD1222 dose. The DNA of the CDR3 is TGTGCCAGCACTATCGAGGGGAACACTGAAGCTTTCTTT. Its protein is CASTIEGNTEAFF. Based on the CDR3 plus reference TRBV2 and TRBJ1-1, the full variable domain is EPEVTQTPSHQVTQMGQEVILRCVPISNHLYFYWYRQILGQKVEFLVSFYNNEISEKSEIFDDQFSVERPDGSNFTLKIRSTKLEDSAMYFCASTIEGNTEAFFGQGTRLTVV.